This T cell receptor (beta chain) was identified during a study of cytomegalovirus exposure and HLA in healthy donors. In the study overall: The roughly 700 first-cohort repertoires and the roughly 120 validation repertoires shared the same platform, a later analysis reported. General study results and limits: The study listed 164 cytomegalovirus-associated TCR beta chains. Published work reported that the classifier diagnosed cytomegalovirus status with high specificity and sensitivity.

Germline V CDR1 and CDR2: SGHRS, YFSETQ. V was pared by 3 bases and J by 4 bases, with 12 bases between. This CDR3 has 14 amino acids. Profiled with immunoSEQ multiplex PCR; TCRdb holds only in-frame clones, not every one. The table shows over 110,000 clones, with 84% occurring only once. Concerning this clone: Antigen unknown.

Separate from the roughly 700-subject first cohort, the roughly 130-subject validation cohort was the one that the donors belonged to. The receptor comes from a woman aged 30 to 39 in good health and CMV-seronegative. The specimen sequenced was PBMCs. The gene calls are TRBV5-1 and TRBJ2-3, with D maybe TRBD2 (5 bases). The CDR3 bases are TGCGCCAGCAGCTCCGGACTTAAAGCAGATACGCAGTATTTT. Its protein is CASSSGLKADTQYF.